A single T cell receptor (beta chain) is shown here with its context. Its antigen target is currently unknown. Base qualities were left out, and no much larger clone turns up one base away. Library preparation employed the immunoSEQ multiplex PCR assay. A mixture of 60 forward primers for TCR Vbeta segments and 13 reverse primers for TCR Jbeta segments was used in the multiplex PCR. The CDR3 region of rearranged TCR beta genes was amplified from genomic DNA with a multiplex PCR assay. Amplified TCR beta libraries were sequenced as 87-base-pair reads on the Illumina HiSeq System. The paper's processing steps were these. A later analysis tallied some 79 million unique TCR beta chains across the 666 repertoires, and some 10 million of those chains were shared by two or more donors. Raw reads were error-corrected and collapsed into unique sequences by a nearest-neighbor algorithm in which closely related sequences were merged to remove PCR and sequencing errors. V, D and J gene segments were assigned by aligning CDR3 sequences to IMGT reference sequences. For a sequence to be retained, a match of at least six nucleotides to both a V gene segment and a J gene segment was required. Rearrangements were called productive when the CDR3 lacked stop codons and stayed in frame with V and J; all others were non-productive. CDR3 was defined according to IMGT convention as the region running from the second conserved V-encoded cysteine to the conserved J-encoded phenylalanine. In an earlier analysis of 550 to 650 of the donors, sequences lacking an unambiguous match to a single V gene segment were excluded. In an earlier analysis of several hundred of the donors, a V segment was called functional when productive rearrangements were above 56.7%, and segregating when the standard deviation between donors exceeded 5%. To diagnose cytomegalovirus status from the catalog of TCR beta chain sequences, a statistical classification framework was built. A later analysis assigned V and J genes by comparing TCR nucleotide sequences with IMGT/GENE-DB human TR gene sequences. Using the TCRdist pipeline, a later analysis assigned CDR3 sequences along with most-parsimonious VDJ recombination scenarios. In a later analysis, each TCR beta chain was defined by its CDR3 amino acid sequence together with its V-gene family, and reads without a unique V-gene family were excluded. To address suspected cross-contamination and a sequencing artifact, a later analysis removed approximately 590 highly shared, low-generation-probability nucleotide sequences. For each public chain, a later analysis derived a clonal expansion index from normalized ranks of inferred template counts within each repertoire. A later analysis computed generation probabilities with a VDJ recombination model fitted to out-of-frame rearrangements, and checked the results against IGoR. Hypergeometric tests were used in a later analysis to score TCR-TCR, TCR-HLA and TCR-CMV co-occurrence, with a repertoire-size bias correction applied to the TCR pairs. False discovery rates were estimated in a later analysis by permuting HLA or CMV assignments 20 times. In a later analysis, co-occurring TCRs were grouped using DBSCAN, and TCRdist sequence similarity was added for clustering within HLA-allele-positive subsets. Co-occurrence clustering excluded repertoires with fewer than 30,000 or more than 120,000 public chains, plus five with anomalous nucleotide sharing. TCRdb re-hosts the immuneACCESS table, in-frame sequences only. Its copies lack some clones; in the studies checked, an unresolved V gene accounts for under half of them, and the cause for the rest is not known. From that table come the V and J calls and clone size; the DNA was used to work out D and trimming. The sample table records around 65,000 clones; around 68% of these occur just once. The top ten clonotypes cover under 20% of the sample.

The sample is drawn from a study of cytomegalovirus exposure and HLA in healthy donors listed by TCRdb under 2017. With respect to the entire study: An earlier analysis of several hundred of the donors reported about 280 Gb of sequence data and about 120 million unique TCR beta sequences obtained from around 190 million T cells. Around 330 gigabases of sequencing data and approximately 91 million unique TCR sequences made up an early release that covered approximately 700 HLA-typed donors. Among the roughly 380 genotyped donors, approximately 81% belonged to the genetic ancestry cluster associated with self-reported Caucasian donors. The aim of the study was to test whether cataloging public T cell receptors could identify signatures of past pathogen exposure. Using immunosequencing, the study profiled T cell repertoires from around 670 subjects and related those repertoires to cytomegalovirus serostatus. Besides the first cohort of approximately 710 subjects, a separate validation cohort made up of 95 to 150 different subjects was used. To predict cytomegalovirus infection status, the study brought together high-throughput TCR immunosequencing, statistical association of individual TCRs with disease status, and machine learning. A later analysis re-analyzed previously published TCR beta repertoires from approximately 670 donors and added high-resolution HLA genotyping to study TCR occurrence patterns. The later analysis used no new phenotypic data to find candidate immune exposures, relying instead on TCR beta sequences and their occurrence across donors. An earlier analysis of a few hundred of the donors applied high-throughput TCR beta sequencing to assess whether each TCR beta V gene segment acted as functional or pseudogenic. Donor age, sex, ethnicity and CMV serostatus were compiled together with the repertoire data. A later genetic analysis used genome-wide SNP genotypes for about three fifths of the 666 donors, treating that subset as a discovery cohort. All discovery cohort repertoires had been generated on a single sequencing platform. Both class I and class II loci were covered by HLA typing, at four-digit resolution. Typing coverage differed by locus: A, B, C, DRB1 and DQB1 were typed in roughly 629-630 donors, DQA1 in approximately 520, DPA1 in around 610, and DPB1 in just under 490. Because of strong linkage in the cohort, roughly five DR-DQ haplotypes were treated as single units for association and clustering. Across roughly 420 genotyped donors of the cohort, an average of roughly 230,000 unique TCR beta nucleotide sequences per donor were sequenced, and roughly 20% of those sequences were non-productive.

Results and caveats for the whole study, not just this receptor: HLA typing was unavailable for some donors at each locus, so association tests used only the typed subset. In the study, some 160 TCR beta chains were listed as associated with cytomegalovirus. Some IMGT-functional V segments, including TRBV6-2 and TRBV6-3, could not be distinguished by the 87-base-pair reads and were therefore excluded. Across donors, most TCR sequences were observed very rarely, whereas some public TCRs were present in many individuals. A few of the identified cytomegalovirus-associated TCR beta chains were confirmed in vitro to be specific for cytomegalovirus antigens. When HLA alleles, especially DR and DQ, strongly co-occurred, attributing TCR associations to individual alleles was difficult. A further reported finding was that TCR beta sequences accurately predicted the HLA-A and HLA-B alleles for most subjects in the first cohort. Broadly in line with IMGT annotations, most TCR beta V segments showed up in productive rearrangements about 87% or about 30% of the time in an earlier analysis of 450 to 600 of the donors. At a false discovery rate of 0.05, a later analysis linked 15,000 to 20,000 TCR beta sequences to specific HLA alleles. In a later analysis, HLA-associated TCR beta chains were found to be more clonally expanded and to have lower generation probabilities than equally common non-associated chains. A later genetic analysis associated a missense DCLRE1C variant with V-gene and J-gene trimming of TCR beta chains, and an independent cohort replicated the association. Cytomegalovirus status was reported to be diagnosed by the classifier with high specificity and sensitivity in both the original and validation cohorts. Roughly uniform sequencing depth across donors was assumed in presence/absence analyses, although this assumption may not hold. In a later analysis, several top co-occurrence clusters were reported to appear linked to parvovirus B19, influenza, CMV and Epstein-Barr virus. Compared with the roughly 710-donor mean, donors in an Asian-associated ancestry cluster had fewer N-insertions in productive TCRs, according to a later genetic analysis. A later analysis found that most CMV-associated TCR beta chains appeared HLA-restricted, with HLA associations seemingly driven largely by CMV exposure. A group of highly shared sequence variants was considered likely to be a technical artifact of the sequencing pipeline. Correlated functional status among segregating V segments might reflect linkage disequilibrium, but an unknown experimental factor could not be ruled out. Only TCR beta chains were sequenced in this cohort, and the absence of alpha or paired-chain data limited detectable features. A later analysis found that TCR association rates varied across HLA loci, with DRB1 alleles showing the most associated TCRs and HLA-C alleles the fewest. It was suggested by the authors that the approach could potentially be generalized to other disease states and immunological phenotypes. Because counts were too low, about 18 rarely observed V segments, including chromosome 9 orphons, were left out of the earlier analysis of 587 of the donors. Immune exposure information for the cohort was limited to CMV serostatus.

Trimming leaves V shorter by 6 bases and J shorter by 5 bases, with the junction holding 0 bases beyond the gene matches. Including the terminal cysteine and phenylalanine, the CDR3 comprises 10 residues. Only CDR3 DNA is held: 30 bases, read in frame from base 1. Reading the germline V gene gives CDR1 SQVTM and CDR2 ANQGSEA. The cohort consisted of 650 to 700 healthy bone marrow donors. At the time of sampling, all cohort members were nominally healthy, though unrecorded immune exposures were likely present. The donor tested CMV seropositive, placing the donor among the 310 or so seropositive members of the cohort. A peripheral blood sample was collected from each donor, and TCR beta sequencing was performed on peripheral blood mononuclear cells. The Qiagen DNeasy Blood Extraction Kit was used to extract genomic DNA from the blood cell samples.

The V and J genes are TRBV29-1 and TRBJ2-5; TRBD2 aligns with 7 central bases. Sequencing input: PBMCs. This clonotype was sampled from a man aged 35 to 55 in good health and CMV-seropositive. The CDR3 is CSVRGETQYF. Read as DNA, the sequence is TGCAGCGTGCGGGGGGAGACCCAGTACTTC.